The 26 T cell receptor beta chains given below trace back to one sample, sequenced in a study of OX40 agonist ivuxolimab in advanced cancers. TCRdb keeps only in-frame clones here, not all; method: immunoSEQ multiplex PCR. The data contain about 79,000 clones, about 90% of them singletons. Here the sequenced sample was CD4+ or CD8+ T cells sorted from blood, taken in a trial of the OX40 agonist ivuxolimab. Source of these receptors: an adult with an advanced solid tumor such as melanoma, head and neck, liver or kidney cancer.

The chain joins TRBV5-1 to TRBJ2-1; 13 nucleotides line up with TRBD2. This CDR3 comprises 15 residues. Trimming removed 0 bases from V and 10 bases from J; junction bases left unmatched: 4. Germline assignment: CDR1 SGHRS and CDR2 YFSETQ. CDR3 coding DNA: TGCGCCAGCAGCTTGGGGACTAGCGGGAGTCGGGAGCAGTTCTTC. It specifies CASSLGTSGSREQFF. Complete variable domain (other parts from reference TRBV5-1 and TRBJ2-1): KAGVTQTPRYLIKTRGQQVTLSCSPISGHRSVSWYQQTPGQGLQFLFEYFSETQRNKGNFPGRFSGRQFSNSRSEMNVSTLELGDSALYLCASSLGTSGSREQFFGPGTRLTVL.

The genes are TRBV4-3 and TRBJ1-5; unclear D gene. Trimming took 3 bases from V and 7 from J, leaving 16 bases between them. The length of the CDR3 is 15 residues. Germline V gene lookup returns CDR1 LGHNA and CDR2 YSLEER. Here the CDR3 reads CASSQEGRGRQPQHF. For the CDR3, the DNA is TGCGCCAGCAGCCAGGAAGGGCGAGGTCGCCAGCCCCAGCATTTT.

The chain links TRBV4-2 to TRBJ1-5; 7 bases are shared with TRBD1. Per germline, CDR1 LGHNA and CDR2 YNFKEQ. Losses at the gene ends were 0 bases for V and 9 bases for J; bases not matched to a gene: 11. This CDR3 contains 16 residues. The chain's CDR3 is CASSQDRGTARGPQHF. CDR3 DNA: TGTGCCAGCAGCCAAGATCGTGGGACAGCCCGAGGGCCCCAGCATTTT.

The CDR3: CASSDFTGWSGYTF. Here the CDR3 DNA reads TGTGCCAGCAGTGACTTTACAGGGTGGAGTGGCTACACCTTC. The chain joins TRBV2 to TRBJ1-2; possible D gene TRBD1, 6 bases. The CDR3 runs 14 residues. Between the trimmed V and J ends, which lost 3 bases and 7 bases, there was a span of 15 bases. In germline, CDR1 is SNHLY, CDR2 FYNNEI.

The chain couples TRBV2 to TRBJ2-5, with 15 bases matching TRBD2. The length of the CDR3 is 21 residues. J gave up 2 bases and V 8 bases, and 21 bases lay outside the gene matches. In germline, CDR1 is SNHLY, CDR2 FYNNEI. In DNA, the CDR3 is TGTGCCAGCTTTGGTTGGACTAGCGGGAGGGTTCAAGAAGGCATTCAAGAGACCCAGTACTTC. It is translated as CASFGWTSGRVQEGIQETQYF.

The rearrangement uses TRBV30 and TRBJ2-3; 7 positions match TRBD1. The CDR3 contains 15 residues. The germline gives CDR1 GTSNPN, CDR2 SVGIG (reference sequence). With 1 base clipped from V and 0 bases from J, the junction kept 4 bases outside the gene matches. In nucleotides, the CDR3 is TGTGCCTGGAGTGACAGGGGCTATAGCACAGATACGCAGTATTTT. Residues: CAWSDRGYSTDTQYF.

The CDR3 protein is CASSFPRSTQYF. For the CDR3, the DNA is TGCGCCAGCAGCTTCCCCCGGTCGACCCAGTACTTC. The genes are TRBV5-1 and TRBJ2-5; D is unclear. Between the trimmed V and J ends, which lost 2 bases and 7 bases, there was a span of 9 bases. CDR1 is SGHRS and CDR2 is YFSETQ in the germline V gene. The CDR3 consists of 12 residues.

This clone has only one observation. The V call is TRBV5-4, the J call TRBJ2-5; no clear D. From germline, CDR1 is SGHNT and CDR2 YYREEE (reference sequence). The CDR3 is 14 amino acids. Deletions cut 3 bases from V and 2 bases from J, with 11 bases between. The CDR3 coding sequence is TGTGCCAGCAGCTCGACTGGGTATCAAGAGACCCAGTACTTC. Translation: CASSSTGYQETQYF.

The rearrangement links TRBV18 to TRBJ2-3; D uncertain. There are 12 residues in the CDR3. Between the trimmed V and J ends, which lost 4 bases and 4 bases, there was a span of 6 bases. The V gene's germline CDR1 is KGHSH and CDR2 LQKENI. CDR3 in amino acids: CASSLRSDTQYF. CDR3 nucleotides: TGTGCCAGCTCACTCCGATCAGATACGCAGTATTTT.

A word on this clone: An end of the junction does not agree with germline; a read error may underlie this. J is TRBJ2-7 and V is TRBV30, with 9 bases fitting TRBD1. CDR3 length: 16 residues. Germline lookup yields CDR1 GTSNPN and CDR2 SVGIG (reference sequence). The CDR3 protein is CAWSGGTGSQSYEQCF. CDR3 bases: TGTGCCTGGAGTGGAGGGACAGGGTCTCAATCCTACGAGCAGTGCTTC.

To note about this clone: The same CDR3 is also encoded by other DNA sequences in this sample. The V and J genes are TRBV7-2 and TRBJ2-7; no clear D gene. Trimming stripped 5 bases from V and 0 bases from J, with 11 bases between. Germline V lookup: CDR1 SGHTA, CDR2 FQGNSA. The CDR3 totals 14 residues. The CDR3 sequence: CASSLDWTSYEQYF. The CDR3 coding sequence is TGTGCCAGCAGCCTAGACTGGACCTCCTACGAGCAGTACTTC.

The V call is TRBV9, the J call TRBJ1-1, with TRBD1 matching 7 bases. CDR1 and CDR2 from the germline V gene are SGDLS and YYNGEE. V was clipped by 0 bases and J by 2 bases; unmatched bases: 13. The CDR3 spans 18 residues. This CDR3 is CASSVELRGQGGNTEAFF. Here the CDR3 DNA reads TGTGCCAGCAGCGTAGAACTAAGGGGCCAGGGGGGAAACACTGAAGCTTTCTTT.

The chain is built from TRBV5-5 and TRBJ1-2; the D is unclear. The CDR3 is made up of 13 amino acids. Germline CDR1 and CDR2: SGHKS and YYEKEE (reference sequence). The V end lost 0 bases, the J end lost 9 bases, and 12 bases lay between the germline ends. The CDR3: CASSLESGLRYTF. The CDR3 nucleotides read TGTGCCAGCAGCTTGGAATCCGGGCTTCGCTACACCTTC.

The chain recombines TRBV4-3 with TRBJ2-1; D is uncertain. V was trimmed by 1 base and J by 9 bases, leaving 13 bases between them. This CDR3 contains 14 residues. Germline-derived CDR1 and CDR2 are LGHNA and YSLEER. CDR3 amino acids: CASSQGLALVEQFF. The CDR3 DNA is TGCGCCAGCAGCCAAGGCCTGGCCTTGGTTGAGCAGTTCTTC.

To note about this clone: This sample includes further DNA sequences coding for the same CDR3. The chain couples TRBV6-5 to TRBJ1-1, with D perhaps matching TRBD1 (6 bases). CDR3 size: 14 residues. Germline V CDR1 and CDR2: MNHEY, SVGAGI. V gave up 5 bases and J gave up 1 base, with 11 bases separating them. The CDR3 DNA reads as TGTGCCAGCAGTCTCGGACAGAAGAACACTGAAGCTTTCTTT. The encoded protein is CASSLGQKNTEAFF.

The chain has TRBV7-2 and TRBJ1-2; D gene unclear. Trimming pared 0 bases from V and 10 bases from J, leaving 15 bases between. Germline lookup yields CDR1 SGHTA and CDR2 FQGNSA. The CDR3 is 14 amino acids. CDR3 bases: TGTGCCAGCAGCTTAGCCGGGGAGTATAACCCCTACACCTTC. Translation gives CASSLAGEYNPYTF.

The chain carries TRBV23-1 and TRBJ2-2; 10 bases match TRBD1. TRBV23-1 is treated as an ORF (open reading frame) with a function not yet certain. The CDR3 contains 14 residues. Unmatched junction bases numbered 6, after V lost 4 bases and J lost 10 bases. In nucleotides, the CDR3 is TGCGCCAGCAGTCTAGGGACAGGGGCTAAGGAGCTGTTTTTT. Translation gives CASSLGTGAKELFF.

The CDR3 is CASSQDRGTGTNTEAFF. CDR3 bases: TGTGCCAGCAGCCAAGATAGGGGGACCGGGACTAACACTGAAGCTTTCTTT. The chain joins TRBV14 to TRBJ1-1; D is perhaps TRBD1 (6 bases). Trimming removed 0 bases from V and 2 bases from J, with 16 bases in between. Germline V gene sequence: CDR1 SGHDN, CDR2 FVKESK. This CDR3 has 17 amino acids.

This chain links TRBV6-1 with TRBJ1-1; 10 bases match TRBD1. Germline lookup yields CDR1 MNHNS and CDR2 SASEGT. The CDR3 consists of 15 residues. The J segment lost 3 bases and the V segment lost 6 bases, leaving 7 bases of the junction unmatched. The CDR3 here is CASSDRGLSDTEAFF. The CDR3 DNA sequence: TGTGCCAGCAGCGACAGGGGGCTATCGGACACTGAAGCTTTCTTT.

The chain joins TRBV30 to TRBJ2-1; 8 nucleotides agree with TRBD2. The CDR3 consists of 17 residues. CDR1 is GTSNPN and CDR2 is SVGIG in the germline V gene (reference sequence). The V segment lost 4 bases and the J segment 3 bases; nucleotides outside the gene matches: 14. The CDR3 coding sequence is TGTGCCTGGACCAACGAGGCTAGCGGGTTTGTCTACAATGAGCAGTTCTTC. It is translated as CAWTNEASGFVYNEQFF.

This chain links TRBV2 with TRBJ2-7; D might be TRBD1 or TRBD2, each matching 5 bases. The V and J ends lost 6 bases and 0 bases respectively, with 12 bases between them. This CDR3 contains 14 residues. Germline CDR1 reads SNHLY; CDR2 reads FYNNEI. CDR3 amino acids: CASRTSRGSYEQYF. Here the CDR3 DNA reads TGTGCCAGCAGAACCTCGAGGGGCTCCTACGAGCAGTACTTC.

In its sample, this clone was seen a few times. This sequence joins TRBV5-1 and TRBJ2-1; TRBD2 is a possible D gene (6 bases). CDR1 is SGHRS and CDR2 is YFSETQ in the germline V gene. The germline V and J ends were trimmed by 3 bases and 9 bases, with 10 bases remaining between them. This CDR3 comprises 12 residues. The CDR3 DNA reads as TGCGCCAGCAGCTCGGGACTTGCTGAGCAGTTCTTC. Residues: CASSSGLAEQFF.

This chain connects TRBV2 to TRBJ1-5; no firm D call. Per germline, CDR1 SNHLY and CDR2 FYNNEI. V was cut by 5 bases and J by 5 bases, with 16 bases left in between. The CDR3 sequence is 15 residues long. In DNA, the CDR3 is TGTGCCAGCAGTCCATGGGGAGGGCGGCATCAGCCCCAGCATTTT. Translated, it gives CASSPWGGRHQPQHF.

The V gene is TRBV7-9, the J gene TRBJ2-3; 8 bases agree with TRBD2. The CDR3 runs to 15 residues. The germline V gene has CDR1 SEHNR and CDR2 FQNEAQ (reference sequence). V was pared by 3 bases and J by 6 bases, with 8 bases of the junction left unmatched. The CDR3 loop reads CASSFRAGTRDTQYF. The CDR3 coding sequence is TGTGCCAGCAGCTTTAGAGCCGGGACTAGGGATACGCAGTATTTT. The complete variable domain, with remaining parts taken from reference TRBV7-9 and TRBJ2-3, reads DTGVSQNPRHKITKRGQNVTFRCDPISEHNRLYWYRQTLGQGPEFLTYFQNEAQLEKSRLLSDRFSAERPKGSFSTLEIQRTEQGDSAMYLCASSFRAGTRDTQYFGPGTRLTVL.

V usage is TRBV6-1 and J usage is TRBJ1-3; D possibly corresponds to TRBD1 (6 bases). Germline CDR1 is MNHNS and CDR2 is SASEGT. The CDR3 is 14 amino acids. V lost 8 bases to trimming and J lost 1 base, with 12 bases between them. The CDR3 sequence is CASPLDRSGNTIYF. The DNA for the CDR3 is TGTGCCAGCCCTCTGGACAGATCTGGAAACACCATATATTTT.

This chain joins TRBV9 and TRBJ2-1; possible D gene TRBD2, 5 bases. The germline V and J ends were trimmed by 0 bases and 4 bases, with 11 bases remaining between them. Per germline, CDR1 SGDLS and CDR2 YYNGEE. The CDR3 length is 15 residues. The CDR3 DNA reads as TGTGCCAGCAGCGTAGGAACTAGTACTTACAATGAGCAGTTCTTC. Protein product: CASSVGTSTYNEQFF.